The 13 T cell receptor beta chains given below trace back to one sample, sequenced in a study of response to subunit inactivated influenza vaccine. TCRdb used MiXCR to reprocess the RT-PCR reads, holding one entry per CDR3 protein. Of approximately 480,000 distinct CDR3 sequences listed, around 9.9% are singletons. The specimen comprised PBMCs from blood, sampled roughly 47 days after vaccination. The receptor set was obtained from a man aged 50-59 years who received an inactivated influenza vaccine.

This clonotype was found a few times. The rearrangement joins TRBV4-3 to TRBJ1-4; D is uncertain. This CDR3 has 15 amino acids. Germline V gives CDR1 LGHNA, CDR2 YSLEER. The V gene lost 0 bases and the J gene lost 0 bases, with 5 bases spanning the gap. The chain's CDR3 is CASSQELSTNEKLFF. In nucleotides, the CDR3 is TGCGCCAGCAGCCAAGAACTATCAACTAATGAAAAACTGTTTTTT.

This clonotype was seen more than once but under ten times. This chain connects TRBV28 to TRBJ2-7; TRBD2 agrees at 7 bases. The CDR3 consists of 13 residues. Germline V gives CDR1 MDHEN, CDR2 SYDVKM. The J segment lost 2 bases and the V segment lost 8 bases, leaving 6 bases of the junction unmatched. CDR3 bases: TGTGCCAGCGTGTCGGGGGGTACCTACGAGCAGTACTTC. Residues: CASVSGGTYEQYF.

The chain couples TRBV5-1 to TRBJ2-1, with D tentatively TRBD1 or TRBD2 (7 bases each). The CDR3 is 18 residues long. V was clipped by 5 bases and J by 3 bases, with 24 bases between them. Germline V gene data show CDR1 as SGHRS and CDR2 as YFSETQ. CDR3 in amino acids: CASSPGGAGTADYNEQFF. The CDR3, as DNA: TGCGCCAGCAGTCCAGGGGGGGCCGGGACAGCTGACTACAATGAGCAGTTCTTC.

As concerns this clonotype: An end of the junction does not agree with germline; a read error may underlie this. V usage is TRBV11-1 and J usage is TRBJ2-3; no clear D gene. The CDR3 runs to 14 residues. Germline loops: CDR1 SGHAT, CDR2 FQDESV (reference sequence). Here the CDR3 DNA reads TGTGCCAACAGCCTAGGACCTTTCACAGATACGCAGTATTTT. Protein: CANSLGPFTDTQYF.

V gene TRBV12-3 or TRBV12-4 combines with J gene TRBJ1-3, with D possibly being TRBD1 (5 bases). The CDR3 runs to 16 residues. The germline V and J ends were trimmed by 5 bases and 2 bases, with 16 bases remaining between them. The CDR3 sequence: CASSRQGSQPGNTIYF. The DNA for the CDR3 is TGTGCCAGCAGTCGTCAGGGAAGTCAGCCTGGAAACACCATATATTTT.

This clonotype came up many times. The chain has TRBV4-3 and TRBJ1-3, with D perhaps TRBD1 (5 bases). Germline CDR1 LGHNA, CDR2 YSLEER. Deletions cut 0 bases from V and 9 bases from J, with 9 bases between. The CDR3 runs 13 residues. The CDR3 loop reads CASSQDGGSTIYF. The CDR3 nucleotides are TGCGCCAGCAGCCAAGATGGGGGGTCCACCATATATTTT.

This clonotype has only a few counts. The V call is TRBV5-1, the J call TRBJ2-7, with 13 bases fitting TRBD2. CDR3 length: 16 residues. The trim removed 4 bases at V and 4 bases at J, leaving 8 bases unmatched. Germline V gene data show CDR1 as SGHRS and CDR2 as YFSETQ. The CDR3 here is CASSLAGTSGTYEQYF. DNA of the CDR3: TGCGCCAGCAGCCTAGCTGGGACTAGCGGGACTTACGAGCAGTACTTC. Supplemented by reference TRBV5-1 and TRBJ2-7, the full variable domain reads KAGVTQTPRYLIKTRGQQVTLSCSPISGHRSVSWYQQTPGQGLQFLFEYFSETQRNKGNFPGRFSGRQFSNSRSEMNVSTLELGDSALYLCASSLAGTSGTYEQYFGPGTRLTVT.

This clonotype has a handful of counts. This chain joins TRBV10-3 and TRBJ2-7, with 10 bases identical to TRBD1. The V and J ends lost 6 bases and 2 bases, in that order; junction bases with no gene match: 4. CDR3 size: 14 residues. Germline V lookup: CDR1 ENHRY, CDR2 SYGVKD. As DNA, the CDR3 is TGTGCCATCAGAGACGGGACAGGGGCCTACGAGCAGTACTTC. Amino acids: CAIRDGTGAYEQYF.

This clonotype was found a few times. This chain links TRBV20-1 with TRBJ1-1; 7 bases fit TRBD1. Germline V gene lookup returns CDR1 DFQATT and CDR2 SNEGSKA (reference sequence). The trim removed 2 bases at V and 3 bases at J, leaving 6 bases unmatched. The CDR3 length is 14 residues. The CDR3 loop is CSARLQGQDTEAFF. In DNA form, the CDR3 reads TGCAGTGCTAGACTACAGGGGCAGGACACTGAAGCTTTCTTT.

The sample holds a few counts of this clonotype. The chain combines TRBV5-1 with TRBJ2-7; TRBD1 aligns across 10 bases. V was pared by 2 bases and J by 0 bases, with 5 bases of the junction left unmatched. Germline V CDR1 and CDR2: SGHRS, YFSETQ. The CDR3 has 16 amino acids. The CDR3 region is CASSFMRTGGSYEQYF. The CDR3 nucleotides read TGCGCCAGCAGCTTTATGAGGACAGGGGGCTCCTACGAGCAGTACTTC. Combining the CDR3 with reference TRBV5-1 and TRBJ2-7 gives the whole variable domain KAGVTQTPRYLIKTRGQQVTLSCSPISGHRSVSWYQQTPGQGLQFLFEYFSETQRNKGNFPGRFSGRQFSNSRSEMNVSTLELGDSALYLCASSFMRTGGSYEQYFGPGTRLTVT.

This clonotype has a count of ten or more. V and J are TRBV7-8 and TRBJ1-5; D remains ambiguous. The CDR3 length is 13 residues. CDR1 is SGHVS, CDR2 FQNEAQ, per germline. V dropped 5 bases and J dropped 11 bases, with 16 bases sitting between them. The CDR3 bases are TGTGCCAGCAGCCCCCCGGACGGTGGGGCCCAGCATTTT. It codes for CASSPPDGGAQHF.

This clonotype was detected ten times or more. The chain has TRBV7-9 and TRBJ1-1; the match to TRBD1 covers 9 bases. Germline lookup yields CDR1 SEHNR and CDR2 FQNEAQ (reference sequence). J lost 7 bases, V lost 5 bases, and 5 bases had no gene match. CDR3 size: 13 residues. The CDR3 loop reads CASSATGGLEAFF. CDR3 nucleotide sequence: TGTGCCAGCAGCGCTACAGGGGGCCTTGAAGCTTTCTTT.

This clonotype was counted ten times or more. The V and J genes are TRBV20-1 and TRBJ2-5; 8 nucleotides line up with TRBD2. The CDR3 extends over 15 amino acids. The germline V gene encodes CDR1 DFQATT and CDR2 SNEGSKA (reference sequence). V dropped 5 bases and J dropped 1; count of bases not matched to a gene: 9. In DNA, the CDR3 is TGCAGTGCTGGGGTAGCGGGAATGGGCCAAGAGACCCAGTACTTC. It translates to CSAGVAGMGQETQYF.